Following are 17 T cell receptor beta chains from one sample sequenced in a study of cytomegalovirus exposure and HLA in healthy donors. PCR employed 60 Vbeta and 13 Jbeta primers. Using immunoSEQ multiplex PCR, the repertoire was profiled, and TCRdb retains in-frame clones only, with some absent. This repertoire includes around 100,000 clones. Sequenced material: PBMCs. All receptors derive from a middle-aged man in good health and CMV-seronegative.

As regards this clone: Different DNA sequences within this sample yield the same CDR3. The chain is built from TRBV9 and TRBJ2-2, with D maybe TRBD2 (6 bases). Germline V gene lookup returns CDR1 SGDLS and CDR2 YYNGEE. This CDR3 has 15 amino acids. With 0 bases removed from V and 0 bases from J, the gap between germline ends came to 6 bases. CDR3 DNA sequence: TGTGCCAGCAGCGTAGGGGGGGCGAACACCGGGGAGCTGTTTTTT. It encodes CASSVGGANTGELFF.

The chain recombines TRBV13 with TRBJ1-3; D gene ambiguous. This CDR3 is 15 amino acids long. The germline V and J ends were trimmed by 5 bases and 0 bases, with 11 bases remaining between them. The germline gives CDR1 PRHDT, CDR2 FYEKMQ (reference sequence). The CDR3: CASSLTGDSGNTIYF. In nucleotides, the CDR3 is TGTGCCAGCAGCCTCACCGGAGACTCTGGAAACACCATATATTTT.

The V and J genes are TRBV29-1 and TRBJ1-1, with 9 bases lining up with TRBD1. Losses at the gene ends were 7 bases for V and 6 bases for J; bases not matched to a gene: 9. The CDR3 loop spans 13 amino acids. Germline V CDR1 and CDR2: SQVTM, ANQGSEA. In DNA, the CDR3 is TGCAGCGCTCGAGACAGGGGGGCACCTGAAGCTTTCTTT. It is translated as CSARDRGAPEAFF.

For the CDR3, the DNA is TGTGCCAGCAGCACAGGGACACCATATAGCAATCAGCCCCAGCATTTT. Translation gives CASSTGTPYSNQPQHF. The J gene is TRBJ1-5, the V gene TRBV5-5; tentatively, D is TRBD1 (6 bases). This CDR3 contains 16 residues. Trimming took 4 bases from V and 0 from J, leaving 14 bases between them. The germline V gene has CDR1 SGHKS and CDR2 YYEKEE (reference sequence).

This chain connects TRBV7-9 to TRBJ1-1; possibly TRBD1 for D (6 bases). The germline gives CDR1 SEHNR, CDR2 FQNEAQ (reference sequence). There are 13 residues in the CDR3. Trimming removed 5 bases from V and 0 bases from J, with 7 bases in between. The CDR3 protein is CASSRTVNTEAFF. The CDR3 coding sequence is TGTGCCAGCAGCAGGACAGTGAACACTGAAGCTTTCTTT.

V is TRBV25-1 and J is TRBJ2-5, with TRBD2 identical over 10 bases. The DNA end lines up better with TRBJ2-7; the J call may be wrong. The CDR3 contains 13 residues. Germline lookup yields CDR1 MGHDK and CDR2 SYGVNS. This chain's CDR3 is CASMSGGAHEQYF. CDR3 nucleotide sequence: TGTGCCAGCATGAGCGGGGGGGCCCACGAGCAGTACTTC.

V is TRBV5-4 and J is TRBJ1-1; D may be TRBD1 (5 bases). Trimming removed 2 bases at V and 1 base at J, with 9 bases between. The germline V gene encodes CDR1 SGHNT and CDR2 YYREEE (reference sequence). The CDR3 loop spans 14 amino acids. The CDR3 DNA reads as TGTGCCAGCAGCTTACAGGTAACGAACACTGAAGCTTTCTTT. Its protein product is CASSLQVTNTEAFF.

The gene calls are TRBV7-6 and TRBJ2-7; TRBD1 matches at 11 bases. Germline values: CDR1 SGHVS, CDR2 FNYEAQ. V shed 1 base and J 5 bases; nucleotides not matched to a gene: 7. The CDR3 runs to 16 residues. CDR3 region: CASSLGPRTGGHEQYF. CDR3 nucleotide sequence: TGTGCCAGCAGCTTAGGACCCAGGACAGGGGGCCACGAGCAGTACTTC.

The chain uses TRBV19 and TRBJ2-6; D remains unclear. The CDR3 contains 14 residues. Germline CDR1 is LNHDA and CDR2 is SQIVND (reference sequence). V lost 5 bases, J lost 4 bases, and 9 bases lay in between. CDR3 amino acids: CASSFSLGANVLTF. CDR3 nucleotides: TGTGCCAGTAGTTTCTCTTTGGGGGCCAACGTCCTGACTTTC.

The V gene is TRBV6-5, the J gene TRBJ2-7; D is uncertain. Trimming took off 0 bases at V and 1 base at J, with 7 bases between the two ends. The CDR3 extends over 14 amino acids. The germline CDR1 and CDR2 sequences are MNHEY and SVGAGI. In nucleotides, the CDR3 is TGTGCCAGCAGTTACTCGGGCAGGTCCTACGAGCAGTACTTC. It yields the protein CASSYSGRSYEQYF.

This chain connects TRBV2 to TRBJ2-1, with 8 nucleotides matching TRBD2. From germline, CDR1 is SNHLY and CDR2 FYNNEI. J was trimmed by 7 bases and V by 4 bases; bases with no gene match: 6. This CDR3 is 14 amino acids long. The CDR3 DNA is TGTGCCAGCAGTGTCAGTGGCGGGAGGAATGAGCAGTTCTTC. Its translation: CASSVSGGRNEQFF. Full variable domain (remainder filled in from reference TRBV2 and TRBJ2-1): EPEVTQTPSHQVTQMGQEVILRCVPISNHLYFYWYRQILGQKVEFLVSFYNNEISEKSEIFDDQFSVERPDGSNFTLKIRSTKLEDSAMYFCASSVSGGRNEQFFGPGTRLTVL.

This chain connects TRBV28 to TRBJ2-7; D might be TRBD2 (5 bases). Trimming removed 5 bases from V and 1 base from J, with 12 bases in between. Per germline, CDR1 MDHEN and CDR2 SYDVKM. The CDR3 is 14 residues long. CDR3 region: CASSQAVGSYEQYF. The CDR3 region has the DNA TGTGCCAGCAGTCAAGCGGTCGGATCCTACGAGCAGTACTTC.

The rearrangement joins TRBV10-3 to TRBJ1-1; TRBD1 might be the D (5 bases). Germline values: CDR1 ENHRY, CDR2 SYGVKD. CDR3 length equals 13 residues. Trimming took 6 bases from V and 4 from J, leaving 12 bases between them. The CDR3 protein is CAIRRDSGTEAFF. The CDR3 DNA reads as TGTGCCATCAGGCGGGACTCGGGCACTGAAGCTTTCTTT.

The V and J genes are TRBV18 and TRBJ1-2; 8 bases are shared with TRBD1. The CDR3 is 14 residues long. The ends lost 3 bases at V and 5 bases at J; junction bases unmatched: 5. From germline, CDR1 is KGHSH and CDR2 LQKENI. The CDR3 DNA sequence: TGTGCCAGCTCACCGGACAGGGCGTTATATGGCTACACCTTC. Protein: CASSPDRALYGYTF.

This chain uses TRBV29-1 with TRBJ2-7; 9 nucleotides agree with TRBD1. The CDR3 totals 15 residues. Germline CDR1 and CDR2: SQVTM and ANQGSEA. Trimming cost V 6 bases and J 6 bases; bases outside gene matches: 15. CDR3: CSVKTGTGKGAEQYF. In DNA, the CDR3 is TGCAGCGTGAAGACCGGGACAGGGAAAGGGGCCGAGCAGTACTTC.

The chain couples TRBV19 to TRBJ2-7, with 8 bases fitting TRBD2. V trimming: 0 bases; J trimming: 6 bases; junction bases outside the gene matches: 7. Germline V CDR1 and CDR2: LNHDA, SQIVND (reference sequence). The CDR3 is made up of 15 amino acids. The CDR3 bases are TGTGCCAGTAGTATAGATGATAGCGGGATGCCCGAGCAGTACTTC. Translated, it gives CASSIDDSGMPEQYF.

V gene TRBV5-1 combines with J gene TRBJ2-2; 10 nucleotides line up with TRBD1. In germline, CDR1 is SGHRS, CDR2 YFSETQ. The CDR3 extends over 14 amino acids. Unmatched junction bases numbered 6, after V lost 4 bases and J lost 9 bases. CDR3 loop: CASSPDRGDRELFF. For the CDR3, the DNA is TGCGCCAGCAGCCCGGACAGGGGGGATAGGGAGCTGTTTTTT.